Only a few counts were recorded for the clone carrying this T cell receptor (beta chain). These data are taken from a study of T cells after yellow fever vaccination. Universal primer sites and UMIs were introduced during 5'RACE template-switching synthesis of TCR cDNA. Each CDR3 protein is one row after TCRdb ran MiXCR on the 5' RACE reads. The table records 250,000 to 400,000 distinct CDR3 sequences, about 4% of them present only once. The V and J ends lost 2 bases and 2 bases, in that order; junction bases with no gene match: 3. CDR1 is MNHNY and CDR2 is SVGAGI in the germline V gene (reference sequence). The CDR3 totals 16 residues.

The clonotype originates from a young man who received the YFV17D yellow fever vaccine. The specimen comprised PBMCs, sampled 5 days after the yellow fever booster vaccination. V usage is TRBV6-6 and J usage is TRBJ1-5; 10 positions match TRBD1. CDR3 loop: CASSYGTGVGNQPQHF. Written as DNA, the CDR3 is TGTGCCAGCAGTTACGGGACAGGGGTTGGCAATCAGCCCCAGCATTTT.